This is a list of T cell receptor beta chains from one sample in a study of a mutant IDH1 vaccine in newly diagnosed glioma. The table came from immunoSEQ multiplex PCR; TCRdb's copy has only in-frame clones and leaves some out. This sample has under 50,000 clones, with under 95% found just once. For these receptors, no antigen is known. The material sequenced was PBMCs, taken from a glioma patient whose treatment included an IDH1 peptide vaccine. The receptor set was obtained from a man in his forties or fifties with glioma. Both conserved end residues are part of each CDR3. The D gene is left open where the match is weak. Expanded clones get a size class; other rows say once, few or many, or leave the size out.

>NA|TRBV7-8|TRBD1|TRBJ1-3
CASSFSGQGNSGNTIYF
TGTGCCAGCAGCTTCTCGGGACAGGGGAACTCTGGAAACACCATATATTTT
>NA|TRBV5-5|TRBD1|TRBJ1-1
CASSLGGTGAVEAFF
TGTGCCAGCAGCTTGGGGGGGACAGGGGCGGTTGAAGCTTTCTTT
>NA|TRBV6-5|TRBD1|TRBJ2-7
CASSYSGGQAYEQYF
TGTGCCAGCAGTTACTCTGGCGGACAGGCATACGAGCAGTACTTC
>NA|TRBV7-6|TRBD1|TRBJ2-7
CASSSGQSYEQYF
TGTGCCAGCAGTTCGGGACAGTCATACGAGCAGTACTTC
>once|TRBV7-6|NA|TRBJ1-5
CASSPIPNQPQHF
TGTGCCAGCAGCCCAATCCCAAATCAGCCCCAGCATTTT
>NA|TRBV27|NA|TRBJ2-7
CASKSRPRVGEQYF
TGTGCCAGCAAGTCTAGGCCGAGGGTCGGCGAGCAGTACTTC
>NA|TRBV7-6|NA|TRBJ2-7
CASSFRVGSYEQYF
TGTGCCAGCAGCTTTAGAGTCGGGAGCTACGAGCAGTACTTC
>NA|TRBV5-1|NA|TRBJ1-2
CASSLNGGAYGYTF
TGCGCCAGCAGCTTGAACGGGGGGGCGTATGGCTACACCTTC
>once|TRBV4-2|NA|TRBJ2-3
CASTWASEGSTDTQYF
TGTGCCAGCACCTGGGCCTCGGAGGGGTCCACAGATACGCAGTATTTT
>NA|TRBV9|NA|TRBJ2-3
CASSPGPTDTQYF
TGTGCCAGCAGCCCCGGACCCACCGATACGCAGTATTTT
>NA|TRBV2|NA|TRBJ2-7
CASSDAFRVGGSYEQYF
TGTGCCAGCAGTGACGCTTTCAGGGTGGGGGGTTCCTACGAGCAGTACTTC
>NA|TRBV28|TRBD2|TRBJ2-7
CASWTSGIHEQYF
TGTGCCAGCTGGACTAGCGGGATCCACGAGCAGTACTTC
>few|TRBV5-4|NA|TRBJ2-1
CASSRTSTGFKLEYEQFF
TGTGCCAGCAGCCGTACGAGTACAGGGTTTAAGCTTGAATATGAGCAGTTCTTC
>once|TRBV19|NA|TRBJ1-5
CASYDGGRGSNQPQHF
TGTGCCAGTTACGACGGGGGCCGGGGTAGCAATCAGCCCCAGCATTTT
>NA|TRBV5-6|TRBD1|TRBJ1-2
CASSLSLGQGYYGYTF
TGTGCCAGCAGCTTGTCTTTGGGACAGGGGTATTATGGCTACACCTTC
>few|TRBV5-4|NA|TRBJ2-2
CASSLTQYTGELFF
TGTGCCAGCAGCTTAACCCAATACACCGGGGAGCTGTTTTTT
>NA|TRBV18|TRBD1|TRBJ1-4
CASSPDRGRHRGGEKLFF
TGTGCCAGCTCACCGGACAGGGGACGCCATCGCGGAGGTGAAAAACTGTTTTTT
>NA|TRBV11-2|NA|TRBJ1-2
CASSLGVLGEGPSGYTF
TGTGCCAGCAGCTTAGGGGTGTTGGGGGAGGGGCCGAGTGGCTACACCTTC
>NA|TRBV4-1|TRBD1|TRBJ1-2
CASSQGPGQGNYGYTF
TGCGCCAGCAGCCAAGGTCCGGGACAGGGGAACTATGGCTACACCTTC
>once|TRBV5-1|NA|TRBJ1-1
CASSRTGRGGNTEAFF
TGCGCCAGCAGCCGTACTGGTCGGGGCGGGAACACTGAAGCTTTCTTT
>NA|TRBV6-1|NA|TRBJ1-1
CASSGLGLTNRNTEAFF
TGTGCCAGCAGTGGATTAGGGTTGACAAACCGGAACACTGAAGCTTTCTTT
>NA|TRBV14|NA|TRBJ2-3
CASSRDNVRGTQYF
TGTGCCAGCAGCCGGGACAATGTCAGGGGTACGCAGTATTTT
>few|TRBV27|TRBD2|TRBJ2-1
CASSRNGLDKDNEQFF
TGTGCCAGCAGCCGGAACGGACTAGATAAGGACAATGAGCAGTTCTTC
>NA|TRBV9|TRBD1|TRBJ2-1
CASSVLPPRDRGNNEQFF
TGTGCCAGCAGCGTCCTACCCCCCCGGGACAGGGGCAACAATGAGCAGTTCTTC
>NA|TRBV7-9|TRBD1|TRBJ2-7
CASSEQDRAYEQYF
TGTGCCAGCAGCGAACAGGACAGGGCCTACGAGCAGTACTTC
>NA|TRBV6-6|NA|TRBJ1-5
CASSRSNQPQHF
TGTGCCAGCAGTAGATCGAATCAGCCCCAGCATTTT
>NA|TRBV18|NA|TRBJ2-3
CASSPPADTQYF
TGTGCCAGCTCACCACCCGCAGATACGCAGTATTTT
>few|TRBV29-1|NA|TRBJ2-7
CSVAPPPEQYF
TGCAGCGTTGCCCCACCCCCCGAGCAGTACTTC
>NA|TRBV6-5|TRBD1|TRBJ2-7
CASSYSWTGGSYEQYF
TGTGCCAGCAGTTACTCGTGGACAGGGGGCTCCTACGAGCAGTACTTC
>NA|TRBV15|NA|TRBJ2-7
CATSRDRSYEQYF
TGTGCCACCAGCAGAGATAGGTCCTACGAGCAGTACTTC
>once|TRBV11-2|NA|TRBJ1-4
CASSLELAEKLFF
TGTGCCAGCAGCTTAGAATTAGCTGAAAAACTGTTTTTT
>few|TRBV5-6|NA|TRBJ1-1
CASSLRGVGAFF
TGTGCCAGCAGCTTAAGAGGGGTGGGAGCTTTCTTT
>NA|TRBV6-1|TRBD2|TRBJ2-3
CASSAAGTSADTQYF
TGTGCCAGCAGTGCTGCCGGGACTAGCGCAGATACGCAGTATTTT
>NA|TRBV30|TRBD2|TRBJ2-3
CAWSGGGEQYF
TGTGCCTGGAGCGGCGGGGGGGAGCAGTATTTT
>NA|TRBV9|NA|TRBJ2-7
CASSETSGAYEQYF
TGTGCCAGCAGCGAGACTAGTGGGGCCTACGAGCAGTACTTC